This TCR beta chain was identified during a study of blood T cell repertoires in COVID-19. Across the whole study: Nucleic acid was either cDNA or gDNA, and it came from T cells, B-cell-depleted T cells, or PBMCs.

This clone was seen a few times. In the original workflow: Reference gene primer amplification gave nucleated cell count estimates. Generated by immunoSEQ multiplex PCR, the TCRdb table keeps only in-frame clones and is missing some. The V and J calls and clone size are taken from that table; D and trimming were inferred from the DNA. Among about 140,000 clones, about 70% were seen once, and the ten largest hold around 14%. The germline V gene has CDR1 SNHLY and CDR2 FYNNEI. The CDR3 is 14 amino acids. V shed 6 bases and J 4 bases; nucleotides not matched to a gene: 6. The sequenced sample consisted of peripheral blood. The chain combines TRBV2 with TRBJ1-5, with 7 bases identical to TRBD1. The receptor's source is an older man with acute or convalescent COVID-19. CDR3 sequence (DNA): TGTGCCAGCAGGACAGGGCGTCCAAATCAGCCCCAGCATTTT. It codes for CASRTGRPNQPQHF. The full variable domain, completed using reference TRBV2 and TRBJ1-5, is EPEVTQTPSHQVTQMGQEVILRCVPISNHLYFYWYRQILGQKVEFLVSFYNNEISEKSEIFDDQFSVERPDGSNFTLKIRSTKLEDSAMYFCASRTGRPNQPQHFGDGTRLSIL.